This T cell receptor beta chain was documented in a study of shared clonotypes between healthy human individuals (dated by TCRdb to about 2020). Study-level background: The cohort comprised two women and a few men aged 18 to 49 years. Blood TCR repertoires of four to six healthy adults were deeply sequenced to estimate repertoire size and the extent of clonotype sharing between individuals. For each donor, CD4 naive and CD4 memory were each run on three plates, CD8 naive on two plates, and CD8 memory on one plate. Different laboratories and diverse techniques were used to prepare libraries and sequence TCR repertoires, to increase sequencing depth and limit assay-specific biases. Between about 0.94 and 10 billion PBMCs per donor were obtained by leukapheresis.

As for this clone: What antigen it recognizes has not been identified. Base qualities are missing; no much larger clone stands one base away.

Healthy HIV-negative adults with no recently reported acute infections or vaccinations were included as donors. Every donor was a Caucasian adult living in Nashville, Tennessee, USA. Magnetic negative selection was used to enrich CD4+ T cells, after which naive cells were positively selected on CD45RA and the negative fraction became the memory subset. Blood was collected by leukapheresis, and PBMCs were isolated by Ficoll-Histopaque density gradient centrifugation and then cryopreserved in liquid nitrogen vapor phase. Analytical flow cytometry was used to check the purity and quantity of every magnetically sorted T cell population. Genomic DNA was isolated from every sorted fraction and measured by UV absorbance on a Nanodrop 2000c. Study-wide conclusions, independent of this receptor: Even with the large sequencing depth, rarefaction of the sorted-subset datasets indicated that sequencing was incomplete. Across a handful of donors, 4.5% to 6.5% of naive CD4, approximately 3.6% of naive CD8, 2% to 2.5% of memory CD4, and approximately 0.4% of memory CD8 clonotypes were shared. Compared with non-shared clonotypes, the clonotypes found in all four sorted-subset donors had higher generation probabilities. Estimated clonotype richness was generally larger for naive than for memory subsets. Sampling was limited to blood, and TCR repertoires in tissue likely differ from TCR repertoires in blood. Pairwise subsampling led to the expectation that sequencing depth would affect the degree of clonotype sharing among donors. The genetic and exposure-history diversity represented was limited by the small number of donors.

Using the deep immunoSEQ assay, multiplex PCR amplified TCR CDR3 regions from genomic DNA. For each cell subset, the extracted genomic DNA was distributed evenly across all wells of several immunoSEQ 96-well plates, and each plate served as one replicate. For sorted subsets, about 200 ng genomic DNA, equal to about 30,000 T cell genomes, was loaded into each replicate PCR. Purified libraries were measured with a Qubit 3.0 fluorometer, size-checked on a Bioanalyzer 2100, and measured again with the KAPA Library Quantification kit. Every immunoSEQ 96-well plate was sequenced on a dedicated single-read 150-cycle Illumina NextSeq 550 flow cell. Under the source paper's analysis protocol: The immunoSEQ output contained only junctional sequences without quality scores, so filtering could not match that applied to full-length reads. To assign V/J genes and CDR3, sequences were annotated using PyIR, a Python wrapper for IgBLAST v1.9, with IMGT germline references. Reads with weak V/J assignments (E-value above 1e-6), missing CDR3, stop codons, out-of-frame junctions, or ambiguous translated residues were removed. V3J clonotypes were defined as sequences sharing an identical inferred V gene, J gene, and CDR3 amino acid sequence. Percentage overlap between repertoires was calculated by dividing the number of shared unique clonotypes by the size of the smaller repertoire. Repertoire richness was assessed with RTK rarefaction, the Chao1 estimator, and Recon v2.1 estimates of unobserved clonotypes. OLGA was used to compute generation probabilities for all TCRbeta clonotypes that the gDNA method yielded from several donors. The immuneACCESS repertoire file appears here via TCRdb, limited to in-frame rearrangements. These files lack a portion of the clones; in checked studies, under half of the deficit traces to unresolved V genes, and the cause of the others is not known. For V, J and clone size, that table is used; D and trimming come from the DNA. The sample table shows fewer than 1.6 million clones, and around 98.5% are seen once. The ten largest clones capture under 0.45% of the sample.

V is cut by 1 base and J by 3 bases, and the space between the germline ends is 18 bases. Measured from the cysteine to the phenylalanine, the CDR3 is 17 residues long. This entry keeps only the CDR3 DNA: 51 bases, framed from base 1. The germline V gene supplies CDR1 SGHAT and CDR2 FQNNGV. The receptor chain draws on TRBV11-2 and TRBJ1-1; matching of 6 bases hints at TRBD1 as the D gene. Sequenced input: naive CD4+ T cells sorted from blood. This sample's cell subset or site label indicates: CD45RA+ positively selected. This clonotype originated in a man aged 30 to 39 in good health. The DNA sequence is TGTGCCAGCAGCTTAGTTGTCGGGGGCGTGCGGGACACTGAAGCTTTCTTT. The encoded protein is CASSLVVGGVRDTEAFF.